Sequencing of this TCR beta chain was carried out in a study of blood T cell repertoires in COVID-19. Study-level background: Whether acute or convalescent, the COVID-19 samples came from the United States, Italy and Spain.

In assigning cohorts, the study relied on participant-reported clinical history. Assay used: immunoSEQ multiplex PCR; TCRdb lists only in-frame clones, some missing. Here the sample spans about 160,000 clones, approximately 77% being singletons. Trimming stripped 6 bases from V and 4 bases from J, with 6 bases between. Germline V gives CDR1 SNHLY, CDR2 FYNNEI. This CDR3 spans 12 amino acids. This receptor was identified in a man between 60 and 70 years old who had recovered from COVID-19. J is TRBJ1-4 and V is TRBV2; D remains unclear. Material: PBMCs or T cells enriched from blood (not recorded which). CDR3 region: CASRRINEKLFF. CDR3 in DNA: TGTGCCAGCAGGCGGATTAATGAAAAACTGTTTTTT.